The source of this T cell receptor (beta chain) is a study of shared clonotypes between healthy human individuals. Overall study: A few men and a couple of women, aged 18 to 49, were donors.

Those who donated were healthy HIV-negative adults, with no recent acute infections or vaccinations reported. Some clones are missing from TCRdb's copy, which holds only in-frame ones; the method was immunoSEQ multiplex PCR. The sample yields some 1.1 million clones, 60% to 85% seen once. Trimming cost V 0 bases and J 5 bases; bases outside gene matches: 3. The germline V gene has CDR1 SGHRS and CDR2 YFSETQ. The CDR3 has 14 residues. As regards this clone: Other DNA sequences from this sample encode an identical CDR3 as well.

Sequencing was carried out using memory CD4+ T cells from PBMCs. Described subset: CD45RA-negative fraction. J is TRBJ2-5 and V is TRBV5-1; 8 bases are shared with TRBD1. The receptor's source is a man aged 18 to 29 in good health. Some clones in this sample may be carry-over from other donors' samples. The CDR3 DNA reads TGCGCCAGCAGCTTGGACAGGGGGAGCGAGACCCAGTACTTC. It is translated as CASSLDRGSETQYF.